This TCR beta chain was identified during a study of blood T cell repertoires in COVID-19. V dropped 3 bases and J dropped 7 bases, with 13 bases sitting between them. The CDR3 spans 13 residues. The germline V gene has CDR1 LNHDA and CDR2 SQIVND (reference sequence). Per the authors' pipeline: For nucleated cells, counts were estimated from reference gene primer amplification. The method was immunoSEQ multiplex PCR; TCRdb's version includes in-frame clones alone and lacks a portion of them. V, J and clone size reflect that table, while D and trimming were determined from the DNA. This sample has more than 200,000 clones, with about four fifths found just once.

Sequencing input: peripheral blood. The origin of this receptor is a woman aged 40 to 49 with active or convalescent COVID-19. V and J are TRBV19 and TRBJ2-7; D call uncertain. Here the CDR3 DNA reads TGTGCCAGTAGTATCCCCACGTCGGTTGAGCAGTACTTC. Its translation: CASSIPTSVEQYF. The variable domain in full, completed from reference TRBV19 and TRBJ2-7, reads DGGITQSPKYLFRKEGQNVTLSCEQNLNHDAMYWYRQDPGQGLRLIYYSQIVNDFQKGDIAEGYSVSREKKESFPLTVTSAQKNPTAFYLCASSIPTSVEQYFGPGTRLTVT.